This T cell receptor beta chain appears in the sequencing data of a study of blood T cell repertoires in COVID-19. The table came from immunoSEQ multiplex PCR; TCRdb's copy has only in-frame clones and leaves some out. The sample shows about 270,000 clones, around four fifths of them seen only once. This clone showed up just a few times. The specimen sequenced was peripheral blood. The receptor comes from a man older than 75 with acute or convalescent COVID-19.

The CDR3 region is CASSLLDSSNTGELFF. DNA for the CDR3: TGCGCCAGCAGCTTGCTCGACTCCTCGAACACCGGGGAGCTGTTTTTT. The rearrangement joins TRBV5-1 to TRBJ2-2; D remains ambiguous. CDR1 SGHRS and CDR2 YFSETQ come from the germline V gene. This CDR3 is built from 16 residues. With 1 base removed from V and 0 bases from J, the gap between germline ends came to 10 bases.